This T cell receptor (beta chain) was profiled in a study of cytomegalovirus exposure and HLA in healthy donors. In the PCR, 60 Vbeta and 13 Jbeta primers were used. Data came from immunoSEQ multiplex PCR; TCRdb stores just in-frame clones and leaves some out. Here the sample spans roughly 190,000 clones, roughly 74% being singletons. CDR3 length: 16 amino acids. J was trimmed by 0 bases and V by 4 bases; bases with no gene match: 2. The germline V gene has CDR1 SNHLY and CDR2 FYNNEI. Sample: PBMCs. This TCR was sampled from a woman in her thirties in good health and CMV-seronegative. The chain couples TRBV2 to TRBJ2-2; 10 nucleotides align to TRBD1. In DNA form, the CDR3 reads TGTGCCAGCAGTGGGACAGGGGGGCCGAACACCGGGGAGCTGTTTTTT. This gives the protein CASSGTGGPNTGELFF.